One and the same sample provided the 26 T cell receptor beta chains below, sequenced in a study of PD-1 blockade in mismatch repair-deficient tumors. Repertoires were generated with immunoSEQ multiplex PCR, while TCRdb's copy carries only in-frame clones and drops some. This table has 35,000 to 40,000 clones, roughly three quarters appearing once. The sample in question was peripheral blood, obtained 4 weeks after starting pembrolizumab. These receptors were taken from an adult with mismatch repair-deficient cancer.

The chain joins TRBV7-2 to TRBJ2-1; maybe TRBD1 (5 bases). CDR3 size: 14 residues. Trimming shortened V by 5 bases and J by 8 bases, and 16 bases separated the two germline ends. Germline lookup yields CDR1 SGHTA and CDR2 FQGNSA. The CDR3 nucleotides are TGTGCCAGCAGCGTAGACAGAATAACAGATGAGCAGTTCTTC. Its translation is CASSVDRITDEQFF.

CDR3 region: CALSGTKETQYF. Written as DNA, the CDR3 is TGTGCCTTGAGCGGGACAAAAGAGACCCAGTACTTC. The chain has TRBV30 and TRBJ2-5; tentatively, D is TRBD2 (7 bases). The V and J ends lost 7 bases and 3 bases respectively, with 12 bases between them. The V gene's germline CDR1 is GTSNPN and CDR2 SVGIG (reference sequence). The CDR3 has 12 residues.

The chain couples TRBV27 to TRBJ2-7; TRBD1 or TRBD2 may be the D gene (5 bases each). The germline V gene encodes CDR1 MNHEY and CDR2 SMNVEV (reference sequence). Between the trimmed V and J ends, which lost 6 bases and 6 bases, there was a span of 18 bases. This CDR3 comprises 14 residues. CDR3 sequence reads: CASRPGPGVVEQYF. DNA of the CDR3: TGTGCCAGCAGGCCGGGGCCCGGAGTGGTCGAGCAGTACTTC.

The chain has TRBV10-3 and TRBJ2-2; perhaps TRBD1 as D (6 bases). V was cut by 4 bases and J by 6 bases, with 12 bases left in between. Germline V gene data show CDR1 as ENHRY and CDR2 as SYGVKD. CDR3 size: 14 residues. The CDR3 is CAISAREGAGELFF. In nucleotides, the CDR3 is TGTGCCATCAGTGCCAGAGAGGGGGCCGGGGAGCTGTTTTTT.

The chain couples TRBV29-1 to TRBJ2-5; TRBD1 is a possible D gene (6 bases). Germline V gives CDR1 SQVTM, CDR2 ANQGSEA. The CDR3 covers 13 residues. Between the trimmed V and J ends, which lost 5 bases and 1 base, there was a span of 11 bases. In DNA, the CDR3 is TGCAGCGTTACCGGGACAAGCCAAGAGACCCAGTACTTC. This codes for CSVTGTSQETQYF.

This chain joins TRBV28 and TRBJ2-7; 11 positions agree with TRBD2. The CDR3 loop spans 15 amino acids. Germline assignment: CDR1 MDHEN and CDR2 SYDVKM. The V gene end was trimmed by 4 bases and the J gene end by 3 bases; junction bases not matched to a gene: 5. CDR3 in amino acids: CASSSGLAGFYEQYF. CDR3 bases: TGTGCCAGCAGTTCCGGACTAGCGGGCTTCTACGAGCAGTACTTC. The full variable domain, in which reference TRBV28 and TRBJ2-7 provide the parts outside the CDR3, is DVKVTQSSRYLVKRTGEKVFLECVQDMDHENMFWYRQDPGLGLRLIYFSYDVKMKEKGDIPEGYSVSREKKERFSLILESASTNQTSMYLCASSSGLAGFYEQYFGPGTRLTVT.

This clone showed up just once. The chain employs TRBV25-1 and TRBJ2-4; weak D call: TRBD1 (8 bases). This CDR3 has 14 residues. The V gene lost 4 bases and the J gene lost 9 bases, with 16 bases spanning the gap. The germline CDR1 and CDR2 sequences are MGHDK and SYGVNS. The CDR3 region is CASSALDREGIQYF. The CDR3 DNA follows: TGTGCCAGCAGTGCCTTGGACAGGGAGGGCATTCAGTACTTC. Full variable domain (missing parts from reference TRBV25-1 and TRBJ2-4): EADIYQTPRYLVIGTGKKITLECSQTMGHDKMYWYQQDPGMELHLIHYSYGVNSTEKGDLSSESTVSRIRTEHFPLTLESARPSHTSQYLCASSALDREGIQYFGAGTRLSVL.

The rearrangement links TRBV10-3 to TRBJ2-7; 9 bases are a match to TRBD1. Germline V gene data show CDR1 as ENHRY and CDR2 as SYGVKD. This CDR3 contains 16 residues. After removal of 0 bases from V and 0 bases from J, the junction contained 3 bases not matched to a gene. CDR3 amino acids: CAISESGTGTSYEQYF. CDR3 DNA sequence: TGTGCCATCAGTGAGTCGGGGACAGGGACCTCCTACGAGCAGTACTTC.

This chain uses TRBV10-3 with TRBJ2-1; 10 positions match TRBD2. The ends lost 5 bases at V and 8 bases at J; junction bases unmatched: 15. Germline V CDR1 and CDR2: ENHRY, SYGVKD. The CDR3 totals 17 residues. The CDR3 protein is CAISSVLRTSGRDEQFF. The CDR3 nucleotides are TGTGCCATCAGTTCGGTTTTAAGGACTAGCGGAAGGGATGAGCAGTTCTTC.

The chain recombines TRBV13 with TRBJ2-7; no firm D call. The CDR3 spans 13 residues. Germline V lookup: CDR1 PRHDT, CDR2 FYEKMQ (reference sequence). V was cut by 0 bases and J by 3 bases, with 6 bases left in between. CDR3 sequence reads: CASSLGTGYEQYF. CDR3 bases: TGTGCCAGCAGCTTAGGCACCGGCTACGAGCAGTACTTC.

This chain uses TRBV5-6 with TRBJ2-7; D is unresolved. Germline assignment: CDR1 SGHDT and CDR2 YYEEEE. The CDR3 consists of 11 residues. V shed 4 bases and J shed 2 bases, with 4 bases lying between them. DNA of the CDR3: TGTGCCAGCAGCACAGCCTACGAGCAGTACTTC. Protein: CASSTAYEQYF.

A few counts support this clone. This chain uses TRBV5-1 with TRBJ1-2, with 7 bases identical to TRBD1. This CDR3 is 14 amino acids long. Germline CDR1 SGHRS, CDR2 YFSETQ. Trimming at V came to 4 bases and at J to 4 bases, leaving 7 bases not matched to a gene. The CDR3 here is CASSTGDTVYGYTF. The CDR3 DNA is TGCGCCAGCAGCACAGGGGACACCGTCTATGGCTACACCTTC. The whole variable domain, remainder taken from reference TRBV5-1 and TRBJ1-2, is KAGVTQTPRYLIKTRGQQVTLSCSPISGHRSVSWYQQTPGQGLQFLFEYFSETQRNKGNFPGRFSGRQFSNSRSEMNVSTLELGDSALYLCASSTGDTVYGYTFGSGTRLTVV.

V gene TRBV7-6 combines with J gene TRBJ1-1, with a tentative D call TRBD1 (6 bases). V lost 6 bases, J lost 4 bases, and 18 bases lay in between. The CDR3 extends over 15 amino acids. Germline V gene data show CDR1 as SGHVS and CDR2 as FNYEAQ. The CDR3 DNA is TGTGCCAGCAGTCGAACAGGGTTGGGGGGCACTGAAGCTTTCTTT. Its translation is CASSRTGLGGTEAFF.

V and J are TRBV11-3 and TRBJ2-2; D uncertain. V dropped 3 bases and J dropped 1 base, with 3 bases sitting between them. Germline values: CDR1 SGHNT, CDR2 YENEEA. The CDR3 spans 13 residues. CDR3: CASSFWNTGELFF. CDR3 in DNA: TGTGCCAGCAGCTTTTGGAACACCGGGGAGCTGTTTTTT.

V usage is TRBV5-1 and J usage is TRBJ1-1; D is unresolved. Trimming removed 3 bases at V and 11 bases at J, with 14 bases between. Germline V gene lookup returns CDR1 SGHRS and CDR2 YFSETQ. CDR3 size: 12 residues. CDR3 sequence: CASSSTKDMAFF. In DNA, the CDR3 is TGCGCCAGCAGCTCAACCAAAGACATGGCTTTCTTT.

This clone was counted only a few times. The chain couples TRBV5-4 to TRBJ1-2, with unresolved D. Per germline, CDR1 SGHNT and CDR2 YYREEE (reference sequence). Trimming took off 4 bases at V and 2 bases at J, with 9 bases between the two ends. CDR3 length: 13 amino acids. In DNA, the CDR3 is TGTGCCAGCAGCGCCGTGAACAACTATGGCTACACCTTC. Its protein is CASSAVNNYGYTF.

The chain has TRBV6-1 and TRBJ2-5; tentative D call: TRBD1 (6 bases). The CDR3 contains 13 residues. V was trimmed by 8 bases and J by 7 bases, leaving 17 bases between them. The V gene's germline CDR1 is MNHNS and CDR2 SASEGT. In DNA form, the CDR3 reads TGTGCCAGCCAGGGGAGCCCTGGTGGGACCCAGTACTTC. This gives the protein CASQGSPGGTQYF.

The table lists this clone with a count of one. The CDR3 reads CASSPRVASPTYEQYF. CDR3 in DNA: TGTGCCAGCAGCCCTAGGGTAGCGAGCCCCACCTACGAGCAGTACTTC. This chain links TRBV7-2 with TRBJ2-7; TRBD2 might be the D (5 bases). The CDR3 contains 16 residues. CDR1 SGHTA and CDR2 FQGNSA come from the germline V gene. V was shortened by 5 bases and J by 2 bases, with 19 bases between the two germline ends. The complete variable domain, with remaining parts taken from reference TRBV7-2 and TRBJ2-7, reads GAGVSQSPSNKVTEKGKDVELRCDPISGHTALYWYRQSLGQGLEFLIYFQGNSAPDKSGLPSDRFSAERTGGSVSTLTIQRTQQEDSAVYLCASSPRVASPTYEQYFGPGTRLTVT.

The rearrangement joins TRBV19 to TRBJ1-2; no clear D. The V and J ends lost 10 bases and 2 bases respectively, with 20 bases between them. Germline V gene lookup returns CDR1 LNHDA and CDR2 SQIVND (reference sequence). This CDR3 is 15 amino acids long. CDR3 sequence reads: CATKEGLRQNYGYTF. DNA of the CDR3: TGTGCCACCAAAGAAGGGCTGCGGCAGAACTATGGCTACACCTTC.

This clone turned up a few times. This chain joins TRBV6-5 and TRBJ1-2; D might be TRBD1 (5 bases). This CDR3 is 15 amino acids long. The germline V and J ends were trimmed by 2 bases and 4 bases, with 14 bases remaining between them. Germline values: CDR1 MNHEY, CDR2 SVGAGI. For the CDR3, the DNA is TGTGCCAGCAGTTACGATAAAAGACAGTTCTATGGCTACACCTTC. It is translated as CASSYDKRQFYGYTF.

The rearrangement uses TRBV13 and TRBJ1-1, with TRBD1 matching 10 bases. Germline V lookup: CDR1 PRHDT, CDR2 FYEKMQ (reference sequence). This CDR3 is built from 15 residues. Unmatched junction bases numbered 6, after V lost 5 bases and J lost 3 bases. CDR3 protein: CASSPPGTGDTEAFF. DNA for the CDR3: TGTGCCAGCAGCCCACCCGGGACAGGGGACACTGAAGCTTTCTTT.

The genes are TRBV5-4 and TRBJ1-5; TRBD1 might be the D (5 bases). CDR3 length: 15 residues. Germline CDR1 reads SGHNT; CDR2 reads YYREEE (reference sequence). V shed 0 bases and J shed 3 bases, with 10 bases lying between them. Here the CDR3 reads CASSLGQGFNQPQHF. In DNA, the CDR3 is TGTGCCAGCAGCTTGGGGCAGGGCTTCAATCAGCCCCAGCATTTT.

This clone has a handful of counts. Other DNA sequences in this sample translate to the same CDR3. The chain joins TRBV6-4 to TRBJ2-2; D is ambiguous. CDR3 size: 13 residues. Germline V gives CDR1 MRHNA, CDR2 SNTAGT. The V gene lost 2 bases and the J gene lost 3 bases, with 4 bases spanning the gap. The CDR3 DNA reads TGTGCCAGCAGTGACAGGGACACCGGGGAGCTGTTTTTT. Encoded protein: CASSDRDTGELFF.

The chain employs TRBV4-1 and TRBJ2-3, with 12 bases that match TRBD2. Germline loops: CDR1 MGHRA, CDR2 YSYEKL. The CDR3 runs 16 residues. J gave up 3 bases and V 4 bases, and 5 bases lay outside the gene matches. CDR3 DNA: TGCGCCAGCAGCCCGACTAGCGGGAGTGGGACAGATACGCAGTATTTT. Its protein is CASSPTSGSGTDTQYF.

This clone has more than one count but fewer than ten. The rearrangement uses TRBV5-1 and TRBJ2-3; D is ambiguous. The V and J ends lost 0 bases and 0 bases respectively, with 8 bases between them. From germline, CDR1 is SGHRS and CDR2 YFSETQ. This CDR3 is built from 15 residues. The CDR3 DNA is TGCGCCAGCAGCTTGGCCGAGTTTAGCACAGATACGCAGTATTTT. Amino acid sequence: CASSLAEFSTDTQYF.

This clone was counted between two and nine times. The rearrangement joins TRBV9 to TRBJ2-7; D might be TRBD2 (6 bases). The CDR3 is 15 amino acids. With 4 bases removed from V and 3 bases from J, the gap between germline ends came to 17 bases. Germline loops: CDR1 SGDLS, CDR2 YYNGEE. For the CDR3, the DNA is TGTGCCAGCAGCCCGACACCGGAGGGAGACTACGAGCAGTACTTC. Its protein product is CASSPTPEGDYEQYF.